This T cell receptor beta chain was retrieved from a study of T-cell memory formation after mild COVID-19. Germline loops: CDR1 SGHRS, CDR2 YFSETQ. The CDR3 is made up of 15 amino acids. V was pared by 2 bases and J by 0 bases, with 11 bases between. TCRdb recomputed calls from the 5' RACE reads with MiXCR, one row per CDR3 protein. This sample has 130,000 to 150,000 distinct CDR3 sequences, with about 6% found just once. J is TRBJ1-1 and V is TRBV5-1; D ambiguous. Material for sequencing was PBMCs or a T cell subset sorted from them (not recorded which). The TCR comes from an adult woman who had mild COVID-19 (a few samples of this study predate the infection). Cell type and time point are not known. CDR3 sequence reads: CASSFSSVMNTEAFF. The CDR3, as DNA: TGCGCCAGCAGCTTTTCGTCGGTGATGAACACTGAAGCTTTCTTT.